One and the same sample provided the 6 T cell receptor beta chains below, sequenced in a study of response to subunit inactivated influenza vaccine. MiXCR was run by TCRdb on the RT-PCR reads, yielding one entry per CDR3 protein. In the table there are about 540,000 distinct CDR3 sequences, approximately 14% of which are singletons. Source: PBMCs from blood, taken 12 days after vaccination. These receptor sequences come from a man in his fifties who received an inactivated influenza vaccine.

There are a few counts of this clonotype. The chain recombines TRBV7-6 with TRBJ2-2; D perhaps matches TRBD1 (8 bases). Between the trimmed V and J ends, which lost 0 bases and 0 bases, there was a span of 17 bases. Germline V gene sequence: CDR1 SGHVS, CDR2 FNYEAQ. There are 19 residues in the CDR3. The CDR3: CASSLALYRGGSNTGELFF. CDR3 in DNA: TGTGCCAGCAGCTTAGCTCTTTACAGGGGGGGATCGAACACCGGGGAGCTGTTTTTT.

The chain has TRBV12-3 or TRBV12-4 and TRBJ1-1; the match to TRBD1 covers 10 bases. The CDR3 spans 16 residues. After removal of 3 bases from V and 4 bases from J, the junction contained 8 bases not matched to a gene. The CDR3 nucleotides read TGTGCCAGCAGTTTTGTTGGGGACAGGGGCGGCACTGAAGCTTTCTTT. Translation: CASSFVGDRGGTEAFF.

The rearrangement uses TRBV20-1 and TRBJ1-6; D unclear. The CDR3 runs to 14 residues. V lost 6 bases, J lost 1 base, and 10 bases lay in between. Germline-derived CDR1 and CDR2 are DFQATT and SNEGSKA (reference sequence). CDR3 in amino acids: CSASDGSYNSPLHF. CDR3 DNA sequence: TGCAGTGCCAGCGACGGGTCCTATAATTCACCCCTCCACTTT.

This clonotype was seen more than once but under ten times. The chain combines TRBV20-1 with TRBJ2-4, with 9 positions matching TRBD1. Germline V gene data show CDR1 as DFQATT and CDR2 as SNEGSKA (reference sequence). Trimming at V came to 4 bases and at J to 7 bases, leaving 8 bases not matched to a gene. The CDR3 runs to 14 residues. The CDR3: CSATSGTGLNIQYF. As DNA, the CDR3 is TGCAGTGCTACTTCCGGGACAGGGCTCAACATTCAGTACTTC.

This clonotype was seen a handful of times. This chain connects TRBV5-1 to TRBJ2-7, with 9 bases identical to TRBD1. The V and J ends lost 3 bases and 1 base, in that order; junction bases with no gene match: 5. Germline CDR1 is SGHRS and CDR2 is YFSETQ. The CDR3 covers 15 residues. The CDR3 sequence is CASSWGQGRSYEQYF. CDR3 sequence (DNA): TGCGCCAGCAGCTGGGGACAGGGAAGGTCCTACGAGCAGTACTTC.

This clonotype was recorded many times. The rearrangement links TRBV7-8 to TRBJ1-5, with D possibly being TRBD1 (6 bases). Deletions cut 4 bases from V and 5 bases from J, with 12 bases between. This CDR3 contains 14 residues. Germline V gene lookup returns CDR1 SGHVS and CDR2 FQNEAQ. CDR3 region: CASSYRDKYQPQHF. The CDR3 DNA follows: TGTGCCAGCAGCTACCGGGACAAATATCAGCCCCAGCATTTT.